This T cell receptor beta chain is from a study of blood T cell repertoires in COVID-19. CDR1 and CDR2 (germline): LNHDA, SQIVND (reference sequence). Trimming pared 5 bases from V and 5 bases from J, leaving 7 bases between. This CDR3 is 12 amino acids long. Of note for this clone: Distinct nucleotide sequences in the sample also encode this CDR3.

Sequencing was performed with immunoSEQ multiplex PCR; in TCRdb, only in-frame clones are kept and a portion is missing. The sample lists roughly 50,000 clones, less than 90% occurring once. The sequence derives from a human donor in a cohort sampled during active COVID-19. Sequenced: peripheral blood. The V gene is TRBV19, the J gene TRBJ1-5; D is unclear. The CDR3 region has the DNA TGTGCCAGTAGTCCACGAGATCAGCCCCAGCATTTT. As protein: CASSPRDQPQHF. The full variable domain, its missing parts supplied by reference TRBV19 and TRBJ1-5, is DGGITQSPKYLFRKEGQNVTLSCEQNLNHDAMYWYRQDPGQGLRLIYYSQIVNDFQKGDIAEGYSVSREKKESFPLTVTSAQKNPTAFYLCASSPRDQPQHFGDGTRLSIL.